The clone carrying this TCR beta chain occurred a few times. Each cDNA got a UMI-containing oligo ligated at its 3' end. First-round PCR used three to five cycles and beta primers RC1.1 and RC1.2 covering TRBC1 and TRBC2. TCR alpha and beta chains were handled separately starting at the second PCR. TCRdb recomputed calls from the UMI-ligation and nested PCR reads with MiXCR, one row per CDR3 protein. In the table there are around 56,000 distinct CDR3 sequences, 10% to 15% of which are singletons. KT2, a clone with a known TCR, was spiked into unfractionated PBMC. A range of KT2-to-PBMC ratios was made using fixed PBMC numbers. These data come from a study of quantifying T cell responses using KT2 cells. In the study overall: TCR alpha and beta constant-region primers primed reverse transcription of RNA.

Germline V CDR1 and CDR2: SNHLY, FYNNEI. The CDR3 loop spans 14 amino acids. Trimming removed 2 bases from V and 5 bases from J, with 13 bases in between. The sample comprised PBMCs spiked with cells of the T cell clone KT2. V usage is TRBV2 and J usage is TRBJ2-7, with D unresolved. This TCR was sampled from a human donor. The CDR3 region has the DNA TGTGCCAGCAGTGAAAAGGGCCACAGAGACGAGCAGTACTTC. Its translation is CASSEKGHRDEQYF.